This is a list of T cell receptor beta chains from one sample in a study of blood T cell repertoires in COVID-19. The repertoire was sequenced with immunoSEQ multiplex PCR; TCRdb's copy has only in-frame clones and lacks some. The sample carries a few hundred thousand clones, 85% recorded once. Sequencing used PBMCs or T cells enriched from blood (not recorded which). Receptors were obtained from a man aged 35 to 55 who had recovered from COVID-19. CDR3s include the opening cysteine and the closing phenylalanine or tryptophan. The D gene is left open where the match is weak. Not all rows give a size; the values are once, few, many and, for expanded clones, a class.

j_gene: TRBJ2-7; d_gene: TRBD1; v_gene: TRBV6-1; len: 14; abundance: .; CDR3aa: CASSEGDSRSEQYF; CDR3nt: TGTGCCAGCAGTGAAGGGGACAGCCGAAGCGAGCAGTACTTC
j_gene: TRBJ2-7; d_gene: .; v_gene: TRBV30; len: 11; abundance: .; CDR3aa: CAWRGPLEQYF; CDR3nt: TGTGCCTGGAGGGGCCCCCTCGAGCAGTACTTC
j_gene: TRBJ2-2; d_gene: .; v_gene: TRBV5-6; len: 14; abundance: .; CDR3aa: CASSLQGGTGELFF; CDR3nt: TGTGCCAGCAGCCTCCAGGGGGGAACCGGGGAGCTGTTTTTT
j_gene: TRBJ2-1; d_gene: TRBD2; v_gene: TRBV30; len: 15; abundance: few; CDR3aa: CAWSIGLAGSREQFF; CDR3nt: TGTGCCTGGAGTATCGGACTAGCGGGATCAAGGGAGCAGTTCTTC
j_gene: TRBJ1-6; d_gene: .; v_gene: TRBV2; len: 15; abundance: .; CDR3aa: CASTSLQANNSPLHF; CDR3nt: TGTGCCAGCACATCGTTACAGGCCAATAATTCACCCCTCCACTTT
j_gene: TRBJ2-7; d_gene: TRBD2; v_gene: TRBV6-5; len: 14; abundance: .; CDR3aa: CASSSRDYSYEQYF; CDR3nt: TGTGCCAGCAGTTCCAGGGACTATTCCTACGAGCAGTACTTC
j_gene: TRBJ2-7; d_gene: TRBD2; v_gene: TRBV5-1; len: 17; abundance: .; CDR3aa: CASSPRSGLAGSYEQYF; CDR3nt: TGCGCCAGCAGCCCAAGATCCGGACTAGCGGGATCCTACGAGCAGTACTTC
j_gene: TRBJ2-7; d_gene: TRBD1; v_gene: TRBV20-1; len: 14; abundance: .; CDR3aa: CSASFRGQGYEQYF; CDR3nt: TGCAGTGCTAGTTTCAGGGGGCAGGGCTACGAGCAGTACTTC
j_gene: TRBJ2-1; d_gene: TRBD2; v_gene: TRBV6-5; len: 15; abundance: .; CDR3aa: CASQLADSSYNEQFF; CDR3nt: TGTGCCAGCCAACTAGCGGACAGCTCCTACAATGAGCAGTTCTTC
j_gene: TRBJ1-5; d_gene: .; v_gene: TRBV19; len: 15; abundance: .; CDR3aa: CASSILSYSNQPQHF; CDR3nt: TGTGCCAGTAGTATACTTTCTTATAGCAATCAGCCCCAGCATTTT
j_gene: TRBJ2-7; d_gene: .; v_gene: TRBV11-3; len: 13; abundance: .; CDR3aa: CASSPGEGYEQYF; CDR3nt: TGTGCCAGCAGCCCCGGGGAAGGCTACGAGCAGTACTTC
j_gene: TRBJ1-1; d_gene: .; v_gene: TRBV6-5; len: 15; abundance: .; CDR3aa: CASSYSIAVNTEAFF; CDR3nt: TGTGCCAGCAGTTACTCGATCGCAGTGAACACTGAAGCTTTCTTT
j_gene: TRBJ2-7; d_gene: TRBD2; v_gene: TRBV14; len: 13; abundance: .; CDR3aa: CASSNGLAGEKYF; CDR3nt: TGTGCCAGCAGCAATGGACTAGCGGGGGAGAAGTACTTC
j_gene: TRBJ1-2; d_gene: TRBD1; v_gene: TRBV7-2; len: 14; abundance: .; CDR3aa: CASSRNRGNVGYTF; CDR3nt: TGTGCCAGCAGTCGTAACAGGGGAAACGTTGGCTACACCTTC
j_gene: TRBJ2-3; d_gene: TRBD2; v_gene: TRBV2; len: 15; abundance: few; CDR3aa: CASSGLAASTDTQYF; CDR3nt: TGTGCCAGCAGTGGACTAGCGGCGAGCACAGATACGCAGTATTTT
j_gene: TRBJ2-2; d_gene: .; v_gene: TRBV9; len: 15; abundance: .; CDR3aa: CASSTRYTNTGELFF; CDR3nt: TGTGCCAGCAGTACAAGATATACGAACACCGGGGAGCTGTTTTTT
j_gene: TRBJ2-2; d_gene: .; v_gene: TRBV2; len: 15; abundance: .; CDR3aa: CASSGPQGRTGELFF; CDR3nt: TGTGCCAGCAGTGGACCGCAGGGTCGCACCGGGGAGCTGTTTTTT
j_gene: TRBJ2-7; d_gene: .; v_gene: TRBV18; len: 13; abundance: .; CDR3aa: CASSPAGSYEQYF; CDR3nt: TGTGCCAGCTCACCAGCAGGGTCCTACGAGCAGTACTTC
j_gene: TRBJ2-1; d_gene: .; v_gene: TRBV5-4; len: 13; abundance: .; CDR3aa: CASSSASDNEQFF; CDR3nt: TGTGCCAGCAGCTCGGCTAGCGACAATGAGCAGTTCTTC
j_gene: TRBJ2-1; d_gene: TRBD2; v_gene: TRBV9; len: 14; abundance: .; CDR3aa: CASSVGGRINEQFF; CDR3nt: TGTGCCAGCAGCGTAGGCGGGAGGATAAATGAGCAGTTCTTC
j_gene: TRBJ2-5; d_gene: .; v_gene: TRBV19; len: 14; abundance: .; CDR3aa: CASSIEGQGETQYF; CDR3nt: TGTGCCAGTAGTATAGAGGGCCAGGGAGAGACCCAGTACTTC
j_gene: TRBJ2-3; d_gene: .; v_gene: TRBV19; len: 14; abundance: once; CDR3aa: CASSIDRPGVTQYF; CDR3nt: TGTGCCAGTAGTATAGATAGGCCCGGAGTTACGCAGTATTTT
j_gene: TRBJ1-4; d_gene: TRBD1; v_gene: TRBV2; len: 18; abundance: few; CDR3aa: CASRLGQGLLATNEKLFF; CDR3nt: TGTGCCAGCCGATTGGGACAGGGGCTGCTTGCAACTAATGAAAAACTGTTTTTT
j_gene: TRBJ2-1; d_gene: TRBD2; v_gene: TRBV4-1; len: 15; abundance: .; CDR3aa: CASSQDSGSYNEQFF; CDR3nt: TGCGCCAGCAGCCAAGATAGCGGGAGTTACAATGAGCAGTTCTTC
j_gene: TRBJ2-5; d_gene: TRBD1; v_gene: TRBV10-3; len: 15; abundance: .; CDR3aa: CAISEAGQGYETQYF; CDR3nt: TGTGCCATCAGTGAGGCGGGACAGGGGTACGAGACCCAGTACTTC
j_gene: TRBJ2-2; d_gene: TRBD2; v_gene: TRBV28; len: 15; abundance: .; CDR3aa: CASSLGLAGTGELFF; CDR3nt: TGTGCCAGCAGTTTGGGACTAGCGGGCACCGGGGAGCTGTTTTTT
j_gene: TRBJ2-3; d_gene: TRBD2; v_gene: TRBV15; len: 15; abundance: many; CDR3aa: CATSRGLAHTDTQYF; CDR3nt: TGTGCCACCAGCAGGGGACTAGCCCACACAGATACGCAGTATTTT
j_gene: TRBJ1-6; d_gene: TRBD1; v_gene: TRBV4-2; len: 16; abundance: .; CDR3aa: CASSQDSTGGNSPLHF; CDR3nt: TGTGCCAGCAGCCAAGATTCGACAGGGGGTAATTCACCCCTCCACTTT
j_gene: TRBJ2-5; d_gene: TRBD2; v_gene: TRBV7-2; len: 16; abundance: .; CDR3aa: CASSLGLAGIQETQYF; CDR3nt: TGTGCCAGCAGCTTAGGCCTAGCGGGAATCCAAGAGACCCAGTACTTC
j_gene: TRBJ2-1; d_gene: .; v_gene: TRBV7-8; len: 17; abundance: .; CDR3aa: CASSLAPGHSSYNEQFF; CDR3nt: TGTGCCAGCAGCTTAGCCCCGGGACATTCTTCCTACAATGAGCAGTTCTTC
j_gene: TRBJ1-1; d_gene: .; v_gene: TRBV2; len: 17; abundance: .; CDR3aa: CASRAKGVAPGEAEAFF; CDR3nt: TGTGCCAGCAGAGCGAAAGGGGTTGCCCCGGGAGAGGCTGAAGCTTTCTTT
j_gene: TRBJ2-7; d_gene: .; v_gene: TRBV6-5; len: 15; abundance: .; CDR3aa: CASSYSSGGAYEQYF; CDR3nt: TGTGCCAGCAGTTACTCGAGCGGCGGGGCCTACGAGCAGTACTTC
j_gene: TRBJ2-1; d_gene: TRBD1; v_gene: TRBV15; len: 15; abundance: .; CDR3aa: CATSRARTGYNEQFF; CDR3nt: TGTGCCACCAGCAGAGCCCGGACAGGCTACAATGAGCAGTTCTTC
j_gene: TRBJ2-7; d_gene: .; v_gene: TRBV6-1; len: 15; abundance: .; CDR3aa: CASSESSSGGYEQYF; CDR3nt: TGTGCCAGCAGTGAATCTAGTAGCGGAGGCTACGAGCAGTACTTC
j_gene: TRBJ2-2; d_gene: .; v_gene: TRBV6-1; len: 14; abundance: .; CDR3aa: CASTPDTYTGELFF; CDR3nt: TGTGCCAGCACCCCTGACACCTACACCGGGGAGCTGTTTTTT
j_gene: TRBJ2-6; d_gene: .; v_gene: TRBV19; len: 16; abundance: .; CDR3aa: CASSIDGGAGANVLTF; CDR3nt: TGTGCCAGTAGTATAGATGGGGGCGCTGGGGCCAACGTCCTGACTTTC
j_gene: TRBJ1-6; d_gene: TRBD1; v_gene: TRBV27; len: 14; abundance: .; CDR3aa: CASSPGGANSPLHF; CDR3nt: TGTGCCAGCAGTCCAGGGGGAGCTAATTCACCCCTCCACTTT
j_gene: TRBJ2-7; d_gene: TRBD2; v_gene: TRBV10-3; len: 16; abundance: .; CDR3aa: CAISEGLAGGRYEQYF; CDR3nt: TGTGCCATCAGTGAGGGGCTCGCGGGAGGTCGCTACGAGCAGTACTTC